The subject of this entry is one T cell receptor beta chain. The target antigen is unknown. Authors' methods: Filtering was not the same, since immunoSEQ gave junction-only sequences without quality scores. Profiling relied on immunoSEQ multiplex PCR, and the TCRdb table lists in-frame clones only, not all of them. V and J calls and clone size are given by that table; D and trimming were obtained from the DNA. This table holds around 1.9 million clones, about 93% found once. The sample is drawn from a study of shared clonotypes between healthy human individuals. The study's findings and limits: Sample collection involved blood only; tissue repertoires are likely different.

Naive CD8 isolation took CD45RO-negative cells positively selected for CCR7 and excluded terminally differentiated effector memory CD45RA+ cells. The CDR3 contains 16 residues. V shed 0 bases and J shed 1 base, with 13 bases lying between them. Germline V CDR1 and CDR2: MNHNS, SASEGT. V and J are TRBV6-1 and TRBJ2-7; D is perhaps TRBD2 (5 bases). The TCR sequence derives from a man younger than 35 in good health. Some clones in this sample may be carry-over from other donors' samples. Material: naive CD8+ T cells from PBMCs. The CDR3, as DNA: TGTGCCAGCAGTGAAGCAAGGACTCTCGTTTCCTACGAGCAGTACTTC. Translated: CASSEARTLVSYEQYF.